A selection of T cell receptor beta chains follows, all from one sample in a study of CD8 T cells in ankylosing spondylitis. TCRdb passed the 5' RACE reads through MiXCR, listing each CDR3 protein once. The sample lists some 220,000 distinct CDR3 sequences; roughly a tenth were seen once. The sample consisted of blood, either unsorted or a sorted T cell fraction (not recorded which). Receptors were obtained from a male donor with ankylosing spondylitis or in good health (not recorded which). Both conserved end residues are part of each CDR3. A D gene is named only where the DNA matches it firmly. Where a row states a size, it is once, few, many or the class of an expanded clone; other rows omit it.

cdr3_aa: CASRRQEAGKETQYF; cdr3_nt: TGTGCCAGCAGACGTCAAGAGGCGGGAAAAGAGACCCAGTACTTC; clone_size: few; v_call: TRBV7-9; j_call: TRBJ2-5; d_call: .
cdr3_aa: CSVAWAHERGYTF; cdr3_nt: TGCAGCGTTGCGTGGGCCCACGAGCGAGGCTACACCTTC; clone_size: many; v_call: TRBV29-1; j_call: TRBJ1-2; d_call: .
cdr3_aa: CSGQTSGETQYF; cdr3_nt: TGCAGTGGACAGACTAGCGGGGAGACCCAGTACTTC; clone_size: .; v_call: TRBV20-1; j_call: TRBJ2-5; d_call: TRBD2
cdr3_aa: CASSAGQQETQYF; cdr3_nt: TGTGCCAGCTCAGCGGGACAGCAAGAGACCCAGTACTTC; clone_size: many; v_call: TRBV18; j_call: TRBJ2-5; d_call: .
cdr3_aa: CASSQDGTGFREQYF; cdr3_nt: TGCGCCAGCAGCCAAGATGGAACAGGGTTTCGGGAGCAGTACTTC; clone_size: many; v_call: TRBV4-1; j_call: TRBJ2-7; d_call: .
cdr3_aa: CAWGQGYGYTF; cdr3_nt: TGTGCCTGGGGACAGGGCTATGGCTACACCTTC; clone_size: many; v_call: TRBV30; j_call: TRBJ1-2; d_call: TRBD1
cdr3_aa: CASSPLQGVMYEQYF; cdr3_nt: TGCGCCAGCAGTCCTCTACAGGGGGTGATGTACGAGCAGTACTTC; clone_size: many; v_call: TRBV4-1; j_call: TRBJ2-7; d_call: TRBD1
cdr3_aa: CASSLRGLAGDEQFF; cdr3_nt: TGTGCCAGCAGCTTAAGGGGACTAGCGGGAGATGAGCAGTTCTTC; clone_size: many; v_call: TRBV13; j_call: TRBJ2-1; d_call: TRBD2
cdr3_aa: CASSQEGTSAFYEQYF; cdr3_nt: TGTGCCAGCAGCCAAGAGGGGACTAGCGCGTTCTACGAGCAGTACTTC; clone_size: many; v_call: TRBV4-2; j_call: TRBJ2-7; d_call: TRBD2
cdr3_aa: CASGLENFRDSTDTQYF; cdr3_nt: TGTGCTAGTGGTTTGGAGAACTTTAGGGACAGCACAGATACGCAGTATTTT; clone_size: few; v_call: TRBV12-5; j_call: TRBJ2-3; d_call: .
cdr3_aa: CASSPSGGALLDEQYF; cdr3_nt: TGTGCCAGCAGCCCAAGCGGCGGGGCCCTTCTGGACGAGCAGTACTTC; clone_size: .; v_call: TRBV4-2; j_call: TRBJ2-7; d_call: .
cdr3_aa: CASSAIAGANVLTF; cdr3_nt: TGTGCCAGCAGTGCAATAGCTGGGGCCAACGTCCTGACTTTC; clone_size: many; v_call: TRBV25-1; j_call: TRBJ2-6; d_call: .
cdr3_aa: CASSSTRDRGGHEQYF; cdr3_nt: TGTGCCAGCAGTTCCACCCGGGACAGGGGAGGCCACGAGCAGTACTTC; clone_size: few; v_call: TRBV6-6; j_call: TRBJ2-7; d_call: TRBD1
cdr3_aa: CASSSKGRGRGEKLFF; cdr3_nt: TGTGCCAGCAGCTCAAAAGGAAGGGGCAGGGGCGAAAAACTGTTTTTT; clone_size: few; v_call: TRBV7-2; j_call: TRBJ1-4; d_call: .
cdr3_aa: CASSLALAGFGGELFF; cdr3_nt: TGCGCCAGCAGCTTGGCTCTGGCGGGATTCGGCGGGGAGCTGTTTTTT; clone_size: few; v_call: TRBV5-1; j_call: TRBJ2-2; d_call: .
cdr3_aa: CASKPNRGEGTEAFF; cdr3_nt: TGCGCCAGCAAACCTAACAGGGGGGAGGGCACTGAAGCTTTCTTT; clone_size: .; v_call: TRBV5-1; j_call: TRBJ1-1; d_call: TRBD1
cdr3_aa: CSASSGWSPYNEQFF; cdr3_nt: TGCAGTGCAAGTAGCGGGTGGTCTCCCTACAATGAGCAGTTCTTC; clone_size: many; v_call: TRBV20-1; j_call: TRBJ2-1; d_call: TRBD2
cdr3_aa: CTSSSMTARSTDTQYF; cdr3_nt: TGTACCAGCAGTTCTATGACAGCTAGGAGCACAGATACGCAGTATTTT; clone_size: .; v_call: TRBV6-5; j_call: TRBJ2-3; d_call: .
cdr3_aa: CGGLNTEAFF; cdr3_nt: TGCGGTGGGCTAAACACTGAAGCTTTCTTT; clone_size: many; v_call: TRBV29-1; j_call: TRBJ1-1; d_call: .
cdr3_aa: CAISARRGQGTGKTDTQYF; cdr3_nt: TGTGCCATCAGTGCGCGGAGGGGACAGGGAACAGGAAAGACAGATACGCAGTATTTT; clone_size: many; v_call: TRBV10-3; j_call: TRBJ2-3; d_call: TRBD1
cdr3_aa: CSARLGETQYF; cdr3_nt: TGCAGTGCGCGGCTTGGGGAGACCCAGTACTTC; clone_size: many; v_call: TRBV20-1; j_call: TRBJ2-5; d_call: .
cdr3_aa: CASQYRDSYEQYF; cdr3_nt: TGTGCCAGTCAATACAGGGACTCCTACGAGCAGTACTTC; clone_size: few; v_call: TRBV2; j_call: TRBJ2-7; d_call: .
cdr3_aa: CASSQDGEGRFF; cdr3_nt: TGCGCCAGCAGCCAAGATGGGGAAGGGCGGTTCTTC; clone_size: few; v_call: TRBV4-1; j_call: TRBJ2-1; d_call: .
cdr3_aa: CATSRGRDSIGHYGYTF; cdr3_nt: TGTGCCACCAGCAGAGGACGGGATAGCATAGGTCACTATGGCTACACCTTC; clone_size: few; v_call: TRBV15; j_call: TRBJ1-2; d_call: .
cdr3_aa: CASSSLGEREPGELFF; cdr3_nt: TGTGCCAGCAGCTCCCTTGGGGAGCGGGAGCCCGGGGAGCTGTTTTTT; clone_size: many; v_call: TRBV5-4; j_call: TRBJ2-2; d_call: TRBD2
cdr3_aa: CASSRSLEDGYTF; cdr3_nt: TGTGCCAGCAGCCGGTCTCTTGAGGATGGCTACACCTTC; clone_size: many; v_call: TRBV4-2; j_call: TRBJ1-2; d_call: .